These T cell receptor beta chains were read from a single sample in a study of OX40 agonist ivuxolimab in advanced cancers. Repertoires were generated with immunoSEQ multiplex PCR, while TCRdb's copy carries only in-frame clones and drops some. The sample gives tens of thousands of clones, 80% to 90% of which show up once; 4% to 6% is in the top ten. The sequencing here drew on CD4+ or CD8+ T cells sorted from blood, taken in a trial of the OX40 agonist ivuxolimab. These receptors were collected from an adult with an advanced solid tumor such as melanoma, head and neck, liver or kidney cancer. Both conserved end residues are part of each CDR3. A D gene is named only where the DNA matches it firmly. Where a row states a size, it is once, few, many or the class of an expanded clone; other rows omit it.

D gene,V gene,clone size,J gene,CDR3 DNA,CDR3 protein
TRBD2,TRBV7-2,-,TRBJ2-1,TGTGCCAGCAGCTTAGCTAGCGGGAGAAATGAGCAGTTCTTC,CASSLASGRNEQFF
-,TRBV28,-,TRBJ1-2,TGTGCCAGCAGATCATCGGGGCAAGGGGGCTACACCTTC,CASRSSGQGGYTF
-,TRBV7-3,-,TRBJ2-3,TGTGCCAGCAGCATCGGACTTACCTTCACAGATACGCAGTATTTT,CASSIGLTFTDTQYF
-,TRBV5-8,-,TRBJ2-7,TGTGCCAGCAGCATCCGCGGACGGGGGTCCTACGAGCAGTACTTC,CASSIRGRGSYEQYF
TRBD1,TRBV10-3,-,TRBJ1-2,TGTGCCATCAGCGGACAGGAAAACTATGGCTACACCTTC,CAISGQENYGYTF
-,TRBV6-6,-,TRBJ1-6,TGTGCCAGCAGTTACTCCGAACTTGGTTCACCCCTCCACTTT,CASSYSELGSPLHF
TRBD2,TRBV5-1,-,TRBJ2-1,TGCGCCAGCAGCTTGGCCGTAGGACTAGCGGGAGAGTACAATGAGCAGTTCTTC,CASSLAVGLAGEYNEQFF
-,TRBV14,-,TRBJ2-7,TGTGCCAGCAGCCAAGATTGGATGGGGTCGGCCTACGAGCAGTACTTC,CASSQDWMGSAYEQYF
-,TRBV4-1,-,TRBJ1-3,TGCGCCAGCAGCCAAGGTCTAGGGACCTCTGGAAACACCATATATTTT,CASSQGLGTSGNTIYF
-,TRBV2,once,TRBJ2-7,TGTGCCAGCAGCGCGAGCTACGAGCAGTACTTC,CASSASYEQYF
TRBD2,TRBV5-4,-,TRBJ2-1,TGTGCCAGCAGCTTGCTAGCGGGAGGGCATGAGCAGTTCTTC,CASSLLAGGHEQFF
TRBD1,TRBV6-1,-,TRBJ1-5,TGTGCCAGCAGGGTAACAGGGGGCAATCAGCCCCAGCATTTT,CASRVTGGNQPQHF
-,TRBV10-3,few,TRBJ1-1,TGTGCCATCAGTCTTTCACAGCTATCGGGCACTGAAGCTTTCTTT,CAISLSQLSGTEAFF
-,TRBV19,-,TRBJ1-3,TGTGCCAGTAGTATAGGGGCAACGGACTCTGGAAACACCATATATTTT,CASSIGATDSGNTIYF
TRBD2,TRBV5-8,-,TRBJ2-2,TGTGCCAGCAGCTTGGCCGTTAGCGGGGGCACCGGGGAGCTGTTTTTT,CASSLAVSGGTGELFF
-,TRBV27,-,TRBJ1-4,TGTGCCAGCAGTTTATCTGTTGGGGTCGAAAAACTGTTTTTT,CASSLSVGVEKLFF
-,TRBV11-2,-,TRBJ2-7,TGTGCCAGCAGCTCCCTTCGTAGGACTACGGTCTCCTACGAGCAGTACTTC,CASSSLRRTTVSYEQYF
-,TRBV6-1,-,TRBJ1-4,TGTGCCAGCAGCCCCAGCAGGGGTCAGGAAAAACTGTTTTTT,CASSPSRGQEKLFF
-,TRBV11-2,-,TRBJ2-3,TGTGCCAGCAGCTTGGCCCGACAGAAAGTCACAGATACGCAGTATTTT,CASSLARQKVTDTQYF
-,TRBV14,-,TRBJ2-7,TGTGCCAGCAGCCTCGATCGATCCTACGAGCAGTACTTC,CASSLDRSYEQYF
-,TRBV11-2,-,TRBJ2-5,TGTGCCAGCAGGCCTTCCTTCGCGGTGCAAGAGACCCAGTACTTC,CASRPSFAVQETQYF
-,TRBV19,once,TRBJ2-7,TGTGCCAGTAGTATAAGGGGTCAAGAGCTCCGGGGGCAGTACTTC,CASSIRGQELRGQYF
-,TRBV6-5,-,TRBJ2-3,TGTGCCAGCAGTTGGTCAGATACGCAGTATTTT,CASSWSDTQYF
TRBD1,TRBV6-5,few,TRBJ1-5,TGTGCCAGCAGTTCGGGACAGGAGGGACAGCCCCAGCATTTT,CASSSGQEGQPQHF
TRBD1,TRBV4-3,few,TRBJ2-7,TGCGCCAGCAGCCAATTGACAGGGAAGAACTCCTACGAGCAGTACTTC,CASSQLTGKNSYEQYF
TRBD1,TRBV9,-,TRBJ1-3,TGTGCCAGCAGCGTAGGGCTAGGACAGGACTCTGGAAACACCATATATTTT,CASSVGLGQDSGNTIYF
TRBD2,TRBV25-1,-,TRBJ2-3,TGTGCCAGCAGTGAATACAGAACGGGAGGGGACCGGGATACGCAGTATTTT,CASSEYRTGGDRDTQYF
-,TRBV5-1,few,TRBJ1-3,TGCGCCAGCAGCCCGGCCTTAAGCTCTGGAAACACCATATATTTT,CASSPALSSGNTIYF
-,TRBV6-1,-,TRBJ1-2,TGTGCCAGCACCCTACGGGGCTCAGGGGCCCATGGCTACACCTTC,CASTLRGSGAHGYTF
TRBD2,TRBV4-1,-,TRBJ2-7,TGCGCCAGCAGCCAAGAGGGGGAGACTAGCGGATACTACGAGCAGTACTTC,CASSQEGETSGYYEQYF
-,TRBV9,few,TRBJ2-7,TGTGCCAGCAGCGTAGATGAAGGGGGCGAGCAGTACTTC,CASSVDEGGEQYF
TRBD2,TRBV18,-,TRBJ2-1,TGTGCCAGCTCAGCCACTAGCGGGGTCTACAATGAGCAGTTCTTC,CASSATSGVYNEQFF
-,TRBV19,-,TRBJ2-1,TGTGCCAGTAGTATATTGGGGACGCCTATCGACAATGAGCAGTTCTTC,CASSILGTPIDNEQFF
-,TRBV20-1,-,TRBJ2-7,TGCAGTGCTAGAGGAGAATACGAGCAGTACTTC,CSARGEYEQYF
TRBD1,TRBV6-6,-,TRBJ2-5,TGTGCCAGCAGGGGACAGGGGGCGGTCCGCCAAGAGACCCAGTACTTC,CASRGQGAVRQETQYF
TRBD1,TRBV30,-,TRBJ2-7,TGTGCCTGGGACAGGGGGACCTACGAGCAGTACTTC,CAWDRGTYEQYF
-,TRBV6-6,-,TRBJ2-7,TGTGCCAGCAGTTACTCGAGGACGGGGAGCGGCTACGAGCAGTACTTC,CASSYSRTGSGYEQYF
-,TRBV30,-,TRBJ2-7,TGTGCCTGGAGTCGGGACTTAGGAGGGGAGCAGTACTTC,CAWSRDLGGEQYF
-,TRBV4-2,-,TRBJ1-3,TGTGCCAGCAGCCAAGGAGGGGGGGGCTTTGGAAACACCATATATTTT,CASSQGGGGFGNTIYF
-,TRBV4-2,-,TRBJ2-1,TGTGCCAGCAGCCAAGTGGTTGCCTCCTACAATGAGCAGTTCTTC,CASSQVVASYNEQFF
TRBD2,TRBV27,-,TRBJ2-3,TGTGCCAGCAGTAAACAACACCCCGGACTAGTCGGGAGACCAGATACGCAGTATTTT,CASSKQHPGLVGRPDTQYF
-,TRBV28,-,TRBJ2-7,TGTGCCAGCAGTTTAGGGGGGACCTACGAGCAGTACTTC,CASSLGGTYEQYF
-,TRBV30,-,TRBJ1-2,TGTGCCTGGAGTGTTTTCCCTAACTATGGCTACACCTTC,CAWSVFPNYGYTF
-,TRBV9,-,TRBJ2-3,TGTGCCAGCAGCCCAGGACTAGGGGACACATATACGCAGTATTTT,CASSPGLGDTYTQYF
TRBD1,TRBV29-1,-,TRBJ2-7,TGCAGCGTTCCCAGCCCTTGGACAGGGGGCAACGAGCAGTACTTC,CSVPSPWTGGNEQYF
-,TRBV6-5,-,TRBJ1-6,TGTGCCAGCAGTTCTTGGGGCAGAGGGCTCCTCCACTTT,CASSSWGRGLLHF
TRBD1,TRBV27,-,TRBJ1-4,TGTGCCAGCACAGGACAACAGGGGGGTAATGAAAAACTGTTTTTT,CASTGQQGGNEKLFF
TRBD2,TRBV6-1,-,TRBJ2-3,TGTGCCAGCAGTGGATCTAGCGGGAGGGTGACAGATACGCAGTATTTT,CASSGSSGRVTDTQYF
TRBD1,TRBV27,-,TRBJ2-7,TGTGCCAGCGGTTCGTTGGGGACAGGGTACGAGCAGTACTTC,CASGSLGTGYEQYF
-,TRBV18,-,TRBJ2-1,TGTGCCAGCTCACCAGGGGACCACTATGAGCAGTTCTTC,CASSPGDHYEQFF
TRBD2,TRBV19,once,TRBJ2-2,TGTGCCAGTAGTACGCGGACTAGCGGGAGGGCTTTTTGGGGCACCGGGGAGCTGTTTTTT,CASSTRTSGRAFWGTGELFF